This TCR beta chain derives from a study of CD8 T cells in ankylosing spondylitis. Generation of TCR beta libraries employed quantitative 5'-RACE incorporating molecular barcodes. TCRdb re-derived calls from the 5' RACE reads in MiXCR, one entry per CDR3 protein. The data show 250,000 to 400,000 distinct CDR3 sequences, approximately 10% seen once. Germline trimming cut 7 bases from V and 6 bases from J; bases unmatched to any gene: 14. Germline assignment: CDR1 MNHEY and CDR2 SMNVEV (reference sequence). The CDR3 covers 16 residues. This clonotype turned up a few times. As yet, its antigen is unknown. Overall study findings and caveats: Reported data indicate significant enrichment of disease-linked clones within matched ankylosing spondylitis synovial fluid. The study identified a TCR beta motif of roughly eight highly homologous variants that appeared characteristic of ankylosing spondylitis blood. Previously reported in reactive arthritis synovial fluid and blood were some of the motif variants.

The chain uses TRBV27 and TRBJ2-1, with 8 bases that match TRBD2. Material: blood, either unsorted or a sorted T cell fraction (not recorded which). The source of this sequence is a female donor with ankylosing spondylitis or in good health (not recorded which). The CDR3 here is CASIERAGLDSNEQFF. The CDR3 DNA sequence: TGTGCCAGCATTGAGCGGGCGGGACTAGATTCCAATGAGCAGTTCTTC.